This TCR beta chain originates from a study of technical replicates of blood from several donors. This clone was seen only a few times. TCRdb keeps only in-frame clones here, not all; method: immunoSEQ multiplex PCR. The repertoire holds under 70,000 clones, with about 91% as singletons. This CDR3 is built from 16 residues. Trimming pared 6 bases from V and 7 bases from J, leaving 24 bases between. CDR1 and CDR2 (germline): LNHDA, SQIVND (reference sequence). Material for sequencing was T cells isolated from PBMCs. This receptor was taken from a human donor in good health. The V gene is TRBV19, the J gene TRBJ2-5; tentative D call: TRBD2 (6 bases). The CDR3 nucleotides read TGTGCCAGTAGGATGAACCGGGACGCCGAGGGAGGGACCCAGTACTTC. Amino acid sequence: CASRMNRDAEGGTQYF. The full variable domain, with the rest looked up from reference TRBV19 and TRBJ2-5, is DGGITQSPKYLFRKEGQNVTLSCEQNLNHDAMYWYRQDPGQGLRLIYYSQIVNDFQKGDIAEGYSVSREKKESFPLTVTSAQKNPTAFYLCASRMNRDAEGGTQYFGPGTRLLVL.